These 24 T cell receptor beta chains share one sample of origin, sequenced in a study of metastatic and nonmetastatic thyroid tumors. Through MiXCR, TCRdb re-clonotyped the PCR reads. The profile shows roughly 98,000 clones, 15% of them singletons. Patients underwent thyroid surgery, and none had received any treatment before it. The sample was blood. Every receptor here comes from a female donor with papillary thyroid cancer or a benign thyroid nodule (not recorded which). Some clones in this sample may be carry-over from other donors' samples.

This clone was counted ten times or more. V and J are TRBV20-1 and TRBJ1-1; D call uncertain. The CDR3 spans 13 residues. V shed 0 bases and J shed 0 bases, with 5 bases lying between them. Germline V gene sequence: CDR1 DFQATT, CDR2 SNEGSKA (reference sequence). The CDR3, as DNA: TGCAGTGCTAGAGAGCACATGAACACTGAAGCTTTCTTT. It yields the protein CSAREHMNTEAFF.

The table lists this clone with many counts. DNA of the CDR3: TGTGCCAGCAGACCCGAATTTCTTCTGAATCAGCCCCAGCATTTT. Translated: CASRPEFLLNQPQHF. V gene TRBV28 combines with J gene TRBJ1-5; D is unresolved. The germline V gene has CDR1 MDHEN and CDR2 SYDVKM. V shed 6 bases and J shed 4 bases, with 16 bases lying between them. The CDR3 runs to 15 residues. Filled out from reference TRBV28 and TRBJ1-5, the complete variable domain reads DVKVTQSSRYLVKRTGEKVFLECVQDMDHENMFWYRQDPGLGLRLIYFSYDVKMKEKGDIPEGYSVSREKKERFSLILESASTNQTSMYLCASRPEFLLNQPQHFGDGTRLSIL.

This clone was recorded many times. The V and J genes are TRBV30 and TRBJ2-2; D remains unclear. Trimming cost V 4 bases and J 0 bases, with 6 bases left between them. Germline assignment: CDR1 GTSNPN and CDR2 SVGIG (reference sequence). This CDR3 has 13 amino acids. CDR3 bases: TGTGCCTGGACTGAGGCGAACACCGGGGAGCTGTTTTTT. The encoded protein is CAWTEANTGELFF.

This clone was picked up many times. V and J are TRBV7-9 and TRBJ2-3; D is unclear. The length of the CDR3 is 12 residues. Germline-derived CDR1 and CDR2 are SEHNR and FQNEAQ (reference sequence). The V end lost 5 bases, the J end lost 6 bases, and 9 bases lay between the germline ends. The CDR3 loop is CASSPRLDTQYF. The CDR3 bases are TGTGCCAGCAGCCCTCGACTTGATACGCAGTATTTT.

This clone occurred many times. The rearrangement links TRBV6-2 or TRBV6-3 to TRBJ1-2; maybe TRBD1 (5 bases). The CDR3 has 13 amino acids. V dropped 2 bases and J dropped 8 bases, with 12 bases sitting between them. Germline CDR1 MNHEY, CDR2 SVGEGT. CDR3 coding DNA: TGTGCCAGCAGTTACAACGAGGGGAAGGGCTACACCTTC. Translation gives CASSYNEGKGYTF.

As to this clone: This may come from a read error, since a much larger clone is one base off. The rearrangement links TRBV20-1 to TRBJ2-2; 7 bases fit TRBD2. The V gene end was trimmed by 5 bases and the J gene end by 5 bases; junction bases not matched to a gene: 8. CDR3 size: 14 residues. Looked up from germline, CDR1 is DFQATT and CDR2 is SNEGSKA (reference sequence). CDR3 coding DNA: TGCAGTGCTTCCCGGGGGGACTTTACCGGGGAGCTGTTTTTT. It encodes CSASRGDFTGELFF.

The chain carries TRBV5-6 and TRBJ2-2; 7 nucleotides match TRBD1. Germline lookup yields CDR1 SGHDT and CDR2 YYEEEE. The J segment lost 6 bases and the V segment lost 4 bases, leaving 15 bases of the junction unmatched. CDR3 size: 17 residues. CDR3 sequence (DNA): TGTGCCAGCAGCACGAAGGGACAGTTTCCGGTGTCCGGGGAGCTGTTTTTT. Translating gives CASSTKGQFPVSGELFF. Combining the CDR3 with reference TRBV5-6 and TRBJ2-2 gives the whole variable domain DAGVTQSPTHLIKTRGQQVTLRCSPKSGHDTVSWYQQALGQGPQFIFQYYEEEERQRGNFPDRFSGHQFPNYSSELNVNALLLGDSALYLCASSTKGQFPVSGELFFGEGSRLTVL.

This clone was observed many times. The chain joins TRBV10-1 to TRBJ2-2; 10 bases are shared with TRBD1. From germline, CDR1 is WNHNN and CDR2 SYGVQD (reference sequence). The CDR3 runs to 15 residues. V dropped 3 bases and J dropped 7; count of bases not matched to a gene: 5. Here the CDR3 reads CASSDDRGRSGELFF. The CDR3 region has the DNA TGCGCCAGCAGTGATGACAGGGGGCGAAGCGGGGAGCTGTTTTTT.

The table lists this clone with a few counts. A read error is likely, as this CDR3 ends without the conserved phenylalanine or tryptophan. Because the CDR3's place on the DNA is in doubt, the DNA is left out and the CDR3 is given as listed by TCRdb. CDR3 protein: CASSPQMAGTI. V usage is TRBV7-3 and J usage is TRBJ2-6. Inclusive of both ends, the CDR3 amounts to 11 amino acids. Germline CDR1 SGHTA, CDR2 FQGTGA.

Ten or more counts support this clone. The chain has TRBV7-6 and TRBJ2-1; 7 nucleotides line up with TRBD1. V was pared by 1 base and J by 0 bases, with 6 bases of the junction left unmatched. Germline V gene sequence: CDR1 SGHVS, CDR2 FNYEAQ. This CDR3 contains 17 residues. Written as DNA, the CDR3 is TGTGCCAGCAGCTTAGGAATCAGGGGGTACTCCTACAATGAGCAGTTCTTC. This sequence encodes CASSLGIRGYSYNEQFF.

This clone was detected ten times or more. The V call is TRBV13, the J call TRBJ2-3, with 13 nucleotides matching TRBD2. V was clipped by 3 bases and J by 1 base; unmatched bases: 7. This CDR3 is 18 amino acids long. Germline V gene lookup returns CDR1 PRHDT and CDR2 FYEKMQ (reference sequence). CDR3 in DNA: TGTGCCAGCAGCTTTACTAGCGGGGGGGCTCTCGGCACAGATACGCAGTATTTT. Encoded protein: CASSFTSGGALGTDTQYF.

In this sample, this clone turned up a few times. A read error may be the cause here, since a much bigger clone is one base away. Other nucleotide sequences in the sample specify the same CDR3. The rearrangement uses TRBV2 and TRBJ1-5; no clear D. Trimming pared 4 bases from V and 7 bases from J, leaving 11 bases between. CDR3 length: 13 residues. In germline, CDR1 is SNHLY, CDR2 FYNNEI. The CDR3 reads CASSGQHRQPQHF. The CDR3 nucleotides read TGTGCCAGCAGTGGGCAGCATCGCCAGCCCCAGCATTTT.

This clone was observed many times. The chain is built from TRBV5-4 and TRBJ1-2; 9 nucleotides agree with TRBD1. J lost 4 bases, V lost 0 bases, and 4 bases had no gene match. CDR1 is SGHNT, CDR2 YYREEE, per germline (reference sequence). CDR3 size: 15 residues. CDR3 coding DNA: TGTGCCAGCAGCTTGGAGGACAGGGGAAGCTATGGCTACACCTTC. This codes for CASSLEDRGSYGYTF.

As concerns this clone: A much larger clone is a single base away; this may be a read error. Within the sample, other DNA sequences also encode this same CDR3. The chain carries TRBV20-1 and TRBJ2-5; the D call may be TRBD1 or TRBD2 (7 bases each). Germline lookup yields CDR1 DFQATT and CDR2 SNEGSKA (reference sequence). The V and J ends lost 2 bases and 4 bases respectively, with 14 bases between them. This CDR3 is 14 amino acids long. CDR3 DNA sequence: TGCAGTGCTAGACTACAGGGGAGGGGAGAGACCCAGTACTTC. Translation: CSARLQGRGETQYF.

On this clone: A much larger clonotype is one base distant, so this may be a read error. The chain is built from TRBV28 and TRBJ1-1; 10 bases match TRBD1. Germline CDR1 is MDHEN and CDR2 is SYDVKM. Germline trimming cut 7 bases from V and 2 bases from J; bases unmatched to any gene: 7. The CDR3 contains 15 residues. CDR3 nucleotides: TGTGCCAGCATTCCGGGACAGGGGACTAACACTGAAGCTTTCTTT. Residues: CASIPGQGTNTEAFF.

This clone occurred a few times. At one end the junction does not follow the germline gene, possibly because of a read error. Here the CDR3 DNA reads TGTGCCAGCAGAGCTATCGTCCCGTTGATGGTCTTC. It specifies CASRAIVPLMVF. This chain links TRBV12-3 or TRBV12-4 with TRBJ2-1; D is undetermined. This CDR3 has 12 amino acids.

This clone was counted many times. This chain uses TRBV18 with TRBJ2-7; the D is unclear. Per the germline V gene, CDR1 is KGHSH and CDR2 is LQKENI. Between the trimmed V and J ends, which lost 6 bases and 3 bases, there was a span of 12 bases. This CDR3 spans 13 amino acids. CDR3 in amino acids: CASSPTSVYEQYF. Here the CDR3 DNA reads TGTGCCAGCTCCCCAACAAGTGTCTACGAGCAGTACTTC.

For this clone: This may be a read error, as it is one base from a much larger clone. The rearrangement joins TRBV4-2 to TRBJ2-5; the D gene is possibly TRBD2 (7 bases). This CDR3 is 16 amino acids long. Germline loops: CDR1 LGHNA, CDR2 YNFKEQ. CDR3: CASGQGGASGKETQYF. The CDR3, as DNA: TGTGCCAGCGGCCAAGGGGGGGCTAGCGGTAAAGAGACCCAGTACTTC.

The table lists this clone with many counts. As DNA, the CDR3 is TGTGCCAGCAGTTCCCAAGGGTTCGGACTAGCGGCCTACAATGAGCAGTTCTTC. Translating it yields CASSSQGFGLAAYNEQFF. V gene TRBV11-2 combines with J gene TRBJ2-1; TRBD2 matches 10 bases. V trimming: 6 bases; J trimming: 2 bases; junction bases outside the gene matches: 13. Germline V gene data show CDR1 as SGHAT and CDR2 as FQNNGV. The length of the CDR3 is 18 residues.

This clone appeared many times. The chain recombines TRBV28 with TRBJ1-1, with 7 nucleotides matching TRBD1. The germline V gene encodes CDR1 MDHEN and CDR2 SYDVKM. This CDR3 contains 15 residues. J gave up 0 bases and V 6 bases, and 7 bases lay outside the gene matches. CDR3 sequence: CASRPFGQVNTEAFF. The CDR3 DNA reads TGTGCCAGCAGGCCGTTTGGACAGGTGAACACTGAAGCTTTCTTT.

V and J are TRBV5-1 and TRBJ1-3, with D hard to call. Trimming took 0 bases from V and 5 from J, leaving 12 bases between them. The CDR3 contains 15 residues. Per the germline V gene, CDR1 is SGHRS and CDR2 is YFSETQ. The DNA of the CDR3 is TGCGCCAGCAGCTTGGATGGGCATGGGAGAAACACCATATATTTT. It translates to CASSLDGHGRNTIYF.

At least ten counts were recorded for this clone. This same CDR3 is encoded by further DNA sequences in the sample. The chain uses TRBV19 and TRBJ2-5; 9 bases match TRBD1. CDR3 size: 14 residues. CDR1 is LNHDA, CDR2 SQIVND, per germline (reference sequence). The V gene end was trimmed by 4 bases and the J gene end by 6 bases; junction bases not matched to a gene: 6. The DNA of the CDR3 is TGTGCCAGTAGTAATACAGGGGGCTTAAAGACCCAGTACTTC. This encodes CASSNTGGLKTQYF. Supplemented by reference TRBV19 and TRBJ2-5, the full variable domain reads DGGITQSPKYLFRKEGQNVTLSCEQNLNHDAMYWYRQDPGQGLRLIYYSQIVNDFQKGDIAEGYSVSREKKESFPLTVTSAQKNPTAFYLCASSNTGGLKTQYFGPGTRLLVL.

This clone has more than one count but fewer than ten. A read error may be the cause here, since a much bigger clone is one base away. The V call is TRBV29-1, the J call TRBJ2-3; 9 positions match TRBD1. CDR1 and CDR2 from the germline V gene are SQVTM and ANQGSEA. The J segment lost 2 bases and the V segment lost 7 bases, leaving 4 bases of the junction unmatched. The CDR3 has 13 residues. This chain's CDR3 is CSAGDRVTDTQYF. The CDR3 DNA follows: TGCAGCGCTGGGGACAGGGTCACAGATACGCAGTATTTT.

There are many counts of this clone. The sample holds other DNA sequences that translate to the same CDR3. The chain couples TRBV11-2 to TRBJ2-2; 11 bases map to TRBD2. This CDR3 spans 16 amino acids. Germline V gives CDR1 SGHAT, CDR2 FQNNGV. The trim removed 4 bases at V and 1 base at J, leaving 2 bases unmatched. The CDR3 DNA reads as TGTGCCAGCAGCTCCGGACTAGCGGGGAACACCGGGGAGCTGTTTTTT. Its translation: CASSSGLAGNTGELFF.